A selection of T cell receptor beta chains follows, all from one sample in a study of identifying expanded T cells in peripheral blood. TCRdb's table, derived via immunoSEQ multiplex PCR, lists solely in-frame clones and lacks some. Of approximately 92,000 clones in the sample, 85% were seen once. The sample consisted of blood. All receptors derive from a person aged 18 to 70 in good health. Each CDR3 is given without its conserved first and last residue. Fields, in order: J gene, V gene, CDR3 protein.

>TRBJ1-2|TRBV6-5
ASSYLPGQQYGYT
>TRBJ1-2|TRBV29-1
SGGTPNYGYT
>TRBJ1-5|TRBV9
ASSPSTGGSNQPQH
>TRBJ2-1|TRBV4-3
ASSQDFGGEQF
>TRBJ2-3|TRBV30
AWSRGRLTDTQY
>TRBJ2-5|TRBV7-2
ASSVNLASETQY
>TRBJ1-2|TRBV19
ASSPGDYGYT
>TRBJ1-1|TRBV11-2
ASSLLTENTEAF
>TRBJ2-3|TRBV9
ASSATPTYPNTQY
>TRBJ2-7|TRBV4-2
ASSQEGLAASYEQY
>TRBJ2-2|TRBV9
ASTNRGVNTGELF
>TRBJ2-5|TRBV6-1
ASSRTQTQY
>TRBJ2-7|TRBV27
ASSLSMQGWTYEQY
>TRBJ2-5|TRBV11-3
ASSLGLAGGRWTQY
>TRBJ2-1|TRBV7-6
ASSSLTGNEQF
>TRBJ1-1|TRBV4-3
ASSQDLGSEAF
>TRBJ1-2|TRBV7-2
ASSFTATGGYGYT
>TRBJ2-7|TRBV4-3
ASSPRAEGIYEQY
>TRBJ2-1|TRBV6-4
ASRINSGVSHNEQF
>TRBJ1-2|TRBV10-1
ASSENPGTGLDGYT
>TRBJ2-5|TRBV7-9
ASSQLAGGRRETQY
>TRBJ2-3|TRBV11-3
ASSSDGGTDTQY
>TRBJ2-7|TRBV9
ASSDTLGLALYEQY
>TRBJ1-3|TRBV18
ASSPGTSGNTIY
>TRBJ2-1|TRBV18
ASTRTSSGENEQF
>TRBJ2-3|TRBV15
ATSRDLAGGGDTQY
>TRBJ1-4|TRBV6-5
ASSPLGEKLF
>TRBJ1-5|TRBV6-6
ASRSGQSGQPQH
>TRBJ1-4|TRBV4-3
ASSPRQVATNEKLF